This TCR beta chain was profiled in a study of T-cell memory formation after mild COVID-19. Study as a whole: TCR clusters were largely donor specific.

The sample holds a few counts of this clonotype. Its specificity is unknown. TCRdb processed the 5' RACE reads anew with MiXCR; each CDR3 protein has one entry. This table holds 300,000 to 350,000 distinct CDR3 sequences, 13% to 15% found once. Study conclusions and caveats: Contracting CD4+ clones sat mainly in CM and EM; CD8+ in EMRA.

This receptor was obtained from a man between 18 and 35 years old who had mild COVID-19 (a few samples of this study predate the infection). Cell type and time point are not known. Material: PBMCs or a T cell subset sorted from them (not recorded which).

CDR3 in amino acids: CASSLRLGTYEQYF. The CDR3 DNA reads as TGTGCCAGCAGCTTACGGCTGGGGACCTACGAGCAGTACTTC. V is TRBV13 and J is TRBJ2-7; D is ambiguous. CDR3 length: 14 residues. Trimming removed 2 bases from V and 2 bases from J, with 10 bases in between. The germline V gene encodes CDR1 PRHDT and CDR2 FYEKMQ (reference sequence).